This T cell receptor (beta chain) was identified in a study of shared clonotypes between healthy human individuals. The V gene's germline CDR1 is SGHRS and CDR2 YFSETQ. Trimming removed 4 bases at V and 4 bases at J, with 18 bases between. The CDR3 runs 15 residues. Cells designated naive CD8 were CD45RO-negative and were positively selected for CCR7, with terminally differentiated effector memory CD45RA+ cells excluded. Generated by immunoSEQ multiplex PCR, the TCRdb table keeps only in-frame clones and is missing some. The repertoire includes roughly 570,000 clones, 95% to 98% of them detected once, and 0.3% to 0.35% sits in the top ten.

This TCR came from a man aged 30 to 45 in good health. The sample comprised naive CD8+ T cells sorted from blood. The genes are TRBV5-1 and TRBJ2-7, with D possibly being TRBD1 (5 bases). The CDR3 here is CASSPEMVGPYEQYF. In DNA form, the CDR3 reads TGCGCCAGCAGCCCAGAGATGGTGGGGCCTTACGAGCAGTACTTC.